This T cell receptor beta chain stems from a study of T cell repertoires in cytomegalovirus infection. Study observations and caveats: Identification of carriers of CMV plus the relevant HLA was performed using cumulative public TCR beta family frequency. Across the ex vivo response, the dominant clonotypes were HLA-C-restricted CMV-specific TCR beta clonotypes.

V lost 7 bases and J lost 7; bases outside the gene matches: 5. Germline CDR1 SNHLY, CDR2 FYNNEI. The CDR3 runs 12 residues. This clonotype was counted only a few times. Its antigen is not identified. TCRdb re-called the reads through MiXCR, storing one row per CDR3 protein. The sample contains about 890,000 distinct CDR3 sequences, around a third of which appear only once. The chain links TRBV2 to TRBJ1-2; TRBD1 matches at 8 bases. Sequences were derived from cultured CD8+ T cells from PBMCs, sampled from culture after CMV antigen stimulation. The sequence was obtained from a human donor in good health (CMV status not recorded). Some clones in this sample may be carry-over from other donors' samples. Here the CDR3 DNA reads TGTGCCAGCATCCCCGGACAGGGTGGCTACACCTTC. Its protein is CASIPGQGGYTF.